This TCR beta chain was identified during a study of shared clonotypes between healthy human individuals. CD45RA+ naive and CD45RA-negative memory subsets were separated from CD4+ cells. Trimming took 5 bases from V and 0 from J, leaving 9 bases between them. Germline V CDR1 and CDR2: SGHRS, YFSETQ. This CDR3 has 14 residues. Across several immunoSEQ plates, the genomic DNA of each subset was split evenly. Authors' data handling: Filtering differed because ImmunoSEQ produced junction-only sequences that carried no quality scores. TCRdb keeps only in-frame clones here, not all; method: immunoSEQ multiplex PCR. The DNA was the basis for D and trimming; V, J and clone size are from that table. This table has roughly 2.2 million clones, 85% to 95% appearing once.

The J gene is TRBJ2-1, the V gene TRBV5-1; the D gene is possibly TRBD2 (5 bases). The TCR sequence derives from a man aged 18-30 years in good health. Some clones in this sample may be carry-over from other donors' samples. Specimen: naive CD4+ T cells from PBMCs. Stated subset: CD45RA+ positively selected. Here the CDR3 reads CASSRLPSYNEQFF. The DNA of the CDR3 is TGCGCCAGCAGTAGACTACCCTCCTACAATGAGCAGTTCTTC.